This entry features one TCR beta chain sequence. As yet, its antigen is unknown. TCRdb reprocessed the PCR reads via MiXCR. The table has over 45,000 clones, less than 25% seen once. The data were taken from a study of metastatic and nonmetastatic thyroid tumors. Study findings and constraints: Within blood and tumor, benign nodules reportedly had significantly lower TCR beta diversity than malignant thyroid tumors did.

This CDR3 spans 16 amino acids. Trimming left V 0 bases short and J 0 bases short, with 12 bases between. The germline CDR1 and CDR2 sequences are MGHRA and YSYEKL. Among the patients, none had received any treatment before thyroid surgery. The clonotype was recovered from a male donor with papillary thyroid cancer or a benign thyroid nodule (not recorded which). Some clones in this sample may be carry-over from other donors' samples. The chain has TRBV4-1 and TRBJ2-7; weak D call: TRBD2 (6 bases). The sample taken for sequencing was blood. For the CDR3, the DNA is TGCGCCAGCAGCCAAGATTCGGGGGTGAGCTCCTACGAGCAGTACTTC. Its protein product is CASSQDSGVSSYEQYF.